This TCR beta chain stems from a study of response to subunit inactivated influenza vaccine. There are 15 residues in the CDR3. Trimming removed 6 bases from V and 5 bases from J, with 19 bases in between. This clonotype has at least ten counts. Each CDR3 protein gets one entry after TCRdb re-called the RT-PCR reads with MiXCR. The repertoire consists of approximately 680,000 distinct CDR3 sequences, with about 15% occurring once and the leading ten covering 11%. This specimen consisted of PBMCs from blood, obtained roughly 12 days after vaccination. The receptor was isolated from a man over 45 who received an inactivated influenza vaccine. The genes are TRBV12-3 or TRBV12-4 and TRBJ1-1; maybe TRBD1 (5 bases). CDR3 sequence reads: CASREGRGRGTEAFF. The DNA for the CDR3 is TGTGCCAGCAGGGAAGGGAGGGGTAGGGGAACTGAAGCTTTCTTT.